Included here is one TCR beta chain sequence, with context. This entry comes from a study of radiotherapy plus CTLA-4 blockade in lung cancer. Between the trimmed V and J ends, which lost 3 bases and 2 bases, there was a span of 3 bases. Germline CDR1 and CDR2: SNHLY and FYNNEI. The CDR3 has 12 amino acids. Measured with immunoSEQ multiplex PCR; TCRdb has only the in-frame clones, and not every one. The table has roughly 100,000 clones, about 83% seen once. The specimen comprised peripheral blood, sampled from a patient treated with radiotherapy plus ipilimumab. The V call is TRBV2, the J call TRBJ2-3; D remains unclear. The TCR originated in a human donor with non-small cell lung cancer that progressed on radiotherapy plus ipilimumab. Some clones in this sample may be carry-over from other donors' samples. The CDR3 is CASSESTDTQYF. CDR3 coding DNA: TGTGCCAGCAGTGAGTCCACAGATACGCAGTATTTT.